This T cell receptor beta chain was identified in a study of blood T cell repertoires in COVID-19 (dated by TCRdb to 2020 to 2021). Describing the broader study: Samples covering the acute and convalescent phases of COVID-19 were provided by collaborators in the United States, Italy and Spain. The prospective study material was composed of cDNA or gDNA derived from T cells, B-cell-depleted T cells, or PBMCs. Nearly every sample came with metadata listing a de-identified subject ID, COVID-19 status, age in years and sex. The samples were drawn from the first 160 participants of the ongoing ImmuneRACE study and from under 1,500 subjects provided by 6 global collaborators. The repertoires were made available in a free public database intended to serve as a resource for research on the immune response to SARS-CoV-2. The dataset comprised deeply sampled blood TCRbeta repertoires from subjects exposed to, actively infected with, or recovered from COVID-19. Where available, HLA class I and class II types were obtained from metadata supplied by the sample provider rather than from assay-based typing.

General study outcomes and caveats: How much clinical and demographic metadata was included differed by source and by participant, and the metadata was provided uncurated.

The immunoSEQ Assay, a bias-controlled multiplex PCR, was used to amplify TCRbeta CDR3 regions from genomic DNA. The paper's data handling went like this. Within the assay, amplification of reference gene primers was used to estimate how many nucleated cells each sample contained. To quantify the absolute abundance of each unique TCRbeta CDR3 rearrangement, sequence reads were collapsed and filtered. For each sample, productive Simpson clonality was calculated as the square root of Simpson's diversity index over productive rearrangements. TCRdb's version of the immuneACCESS table is confined to in-frame rearrangements and falls short of the full clone set. An unresolved V gene accounts for under half of the shortfall where checked; the remainder is of unknown origin. V and J calls plus clone size are reproduced from that table; the DNA served to infer D and trimming. For this sample the table gives 200,000 to 250,000 clones, of which approximately 80% were detected only once. The top ten clonotypes cover 3% to 3.5% of the sample.

Details on this clone: Its target antigen remains unknown. Per-base qualities were not stored, and no clone one base away is much larger.

In the prospective study, participants were roughly 18 to 90 years old, resided in about two dozen geographic areas of the United States, and were enrolled through a virtual design. To assign participants to cohorts, the prospective study relied on clinical history that participants themselves reported in a screening survey and a study questionnaire. Recovered participants in ImmuneRACE Cohort 3 were defined as having two consecutive negative NP/OP PCR tests, clearance from a healthcare professional, or resolution of symptoms. Mobile phlebotomists in the prospective study collected whole blood, serum and a nasopharyngeal or oropharyngeal swab from every participant. Additional blood draws and questionnaires over an approximately two-month period could optionally be provided by prospective study participants. Before DNA extraction, prospective study blood samples were shipped either frozen or at room temperature.

The CDR3 numbers 15 residues from cysteine through phenylalanine. Of the read, only the CDR3 DNA is kept; its 45 bases are in frame from base 1. At the junction V is shortened by 3 bases and J by 4 bases, with 12 bases in between. The germline V gene specifies KGHSH as CDR1 and LQKENI as CDR2. Sequenced sample: PBMCs or T cells enriched from blood (not recorded which). This sequence was found in a woman aged 55-69 years who had recovered from COVID-19. The chain uses TRBV18 and TRBJ2-2; confidence is insufficient to name the D gene. The nucleotide sequence reads TGTGCCAGCTCACCCATGACTGCTACCACCGGGGAGCTGTTTTTT. The resulting protein is CASSPMTATTGELFF.